This T cell receptor beta chain was obtained from a study of blood T cell repertoires in COVID-19. Study information: Spain, Italy and the United States supplied samples that represented acute and convalescent COVID-19.

CDR1 and CDR2 (germline): SEHNR, FQNEAQ (reference sequence). The V segment lost 5 bases and the J segment 8 bases; nucleotides outside the gene matches: 6. The CDR3 has 14 amino acids. Sequencing was performed with immunoSEQ multiplex PCR; in TCRdb, only in-frame clones are kept and a portion is missing. The repertoire holds approximately 220,000 clones, with 85% to 90% as singletons. This chain connects TRBV7-9 to TRBJ1-2; 12 bases fit TRBD1. The receptor was isolated from a woman aged 45-59 years with acute or convalescent COVID-19. Sequencing was performed on peripheral blood. The CDR3 loop reads CASSTLGTGGGYTF. CDR3 sequence (DNA): TGTGCCAGCAGCACCCTTGGGACAGGGGGCGGCTACACCTTC.